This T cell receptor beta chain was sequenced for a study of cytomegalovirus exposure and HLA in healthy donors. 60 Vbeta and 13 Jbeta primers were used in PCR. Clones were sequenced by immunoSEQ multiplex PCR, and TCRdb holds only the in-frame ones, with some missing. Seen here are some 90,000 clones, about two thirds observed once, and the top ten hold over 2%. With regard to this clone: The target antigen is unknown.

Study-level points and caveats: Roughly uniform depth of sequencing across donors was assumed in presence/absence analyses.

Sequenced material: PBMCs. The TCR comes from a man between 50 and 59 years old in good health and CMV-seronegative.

CDR3 coding DNA: TGTGCCAGCAGTGACCGTCGGGGATGGGTGGGTAATTCACCCCTCCACTTT. Protein sequence: CASSDRRGWVGNSPLHF. The chain employs TRBV2 and TRBJ1-6; D is undetermined. The V gene's germline CDR1 is SNHLY and CDR2 FYNNEI. The CDR3 has 17 residues. Trimming pared 3 bases from V and 6 bases from J, leaving 18 bases between. Full variable domain (outside the CDR3, taken from reference TRBV2 and TRBJ1-6): EPEVTQTPSHQVTQMGQEVILRCVPISNHLYFYWYRQILGQKVEFLVSFYNNEISEKSEIFDDQFSVERPDGSNFTLKIRSTKLEDSAMYFCASSDRRGWVGNSPLHFGNGTRLTVT.